This record concerns one TCR beta chain sequence. What it recognizes is unknown. These data originate in a study of shared clonotypes between healthy human individuals. Study overall: Donors were a couple of women and a few men aged 18 to 49. Regarding the study as a whole: Clonotype sharing among donors was thought likely to change with sequencing depth.

The authors divided CD4+ cells into CD45RA+ naive and CD45RA-negative memory subsets. At the deep level, the assay was run. Sequenced by immunoSEQ multiplex PCR; TCRdb stores in-frame clones only, minus some. The profile shows under 2.5 million clones, under 95% of them singletons. The specimen sequenced was naive CD4+ T cells from PBMCs. Subset noted: CD45RA+ positively selected. The clonotype comes from a man younger than 30 in good health. Some clones in this sample may be carry-over from other donors' samples.

The CDR3 protein is CASSYSGAENIQYF. CDR3 sequence (DNA): TGTGCCAGCAGTTACTCAGGGGCCGAAAACATTCAGTACTTC. The J gene is TRBJ2-4, the V gene TRBV6-5, with D perhaps TRBD1 (5 bases). Trimming shortened V by 0 bases and J by 5 bases, and 8 bases separated the two germline ends. Per the germline V gene, CDR1 is MNHEY and CDR2 is SVGAGI. CDR3 size: 14 residues.